This TCR beta chain emerged from a study of neurological immune-mediated disorders. In this sample, this clonotype turned up many times. The antigen is not known. CDR3 length: 11 amino acids. V lost 6 bases, J lost 8 bases, and 4 bases stayed unmatched. The germline V gene has CDR1 DFQATT and CDR2 SNEGSKA (reference sequence). Every sequencing run produced over 160 million TCR-beta sequences, and the sequences from any one run covered 15-18 subjects. TCRdb re-analysed the 5' RACE reads in MiXCR, keeping a single row per CDR3 protein. The sample records around 69,000 distinct CDR3 sequences, 3% to 4% being singletons. Whole-study findings and limits: The most TCR clonal expansion was seen in HTLV-1-associated myelopathy, and the least was seen in multiple sclerosis, which fell below healthy controls. Grouping of repertoires by phylogeny put those of 18 of 34 multiple sclerosis patients into a single related-CDR3 cluster, a possible signature.

The sample taken for sequencing was PBMCs. The rearrangement joins TRBV20-1 to TRBJ1-2, with TRBD1 matching over 9 bases. The TCR originated in a man between 40 and 49 years old with multiple sclerosis. CDR3 in DNA: TGCAGTGCGGGGGGACAGGGAGGCTACACCTTC. Amino acids: CSAGGQGGYTF.